What follows are 10 T cell receptor beta chains derived from one specimen sequenced in a study of blood T cell repertoires in COVID-19. Sequenced by immunoSEQ multiplex PCR; TCRdb stores in-frame clones only, minus some. The sample has around 120,000 clones; over 70% are singletons. The sequenced material came from peripheral blood. The receptors derive from a man in his 70s with acute or convalescent COVID-19.

About this clone itself: At one end, the junction sequence differs from germline, possibly due to a read error. The V call is TRBV7-7, the J call TRBJ2-7; tentatively, D is TRBD2 (5 bases). Germline V lookup: CDR1 SSHAT, CDR2 FNYEAQ (reference sequence). The CDR3 has 13 residues. The CDR3 loop reads CASSLKVRGEQYF. The CDR3 coding sequence is TGTGCTAGCAGCTTAAAGGTCCGCGGGGAGCAGTACTTC.

The CDR3 region has the DNA TGTGCCAGCTCACTGGACTCCTCCTACGAGCAGTACTTC. The encoded protein is CASSLDSSYEQYF. J is TRBJ2-7 and V is TRBV18; D possibly corresponds to TRBD2 (5 bases). The CDR3 runs 13 residues. Trimming took 4 bases from V and 0 from J, leaving 7 bases between them. The germline V gene encodes CDR1 KGHSH and CDR2 LQKENI.

This chain uses TRBV10-3 with TRBJ1-1; the D gene is possibly TRBD1 (5 bases). V was cut by 6 bases and J by 1 base, with 12 bases left in between. This CDR3 region has 14 residues. Germline assignment: CDR1 ENHRY and CDR2 SYGVKD. The CDR3 reads CAIRDRTGNTEAFF. In DNA, the CDR3 is TGTGCCATCAGGGATCGTACAGGGAACACTGAAGCTTTCTTT.

This sequence joins TRBV18 and TRBJ2-7; D is perhaps TRBD2 (6 bases). Germline V CDR1 and CDR2: KGHSH, LQKENI. Trimming removed 4 bases from V and 2 bases from J, with 12 bases in between. CDR3 size: 14 residues. The CDR3 reads CASSQSSDAYEQYF. The CDR3 DNA reads as TGTGCCAGCTCACAGTCTAGCGACGCCTACGAGCAGTACTTC.

The rearrangement joins TRBV21-1 to TRBJ2-7; the table gives TRBD2 as D, unverified against the DNA. TRBV21-1 is marked as a pseudogene. The CDR3 spans 17 residues. The CDR3 nucleotides are TGTGCCAGCAGCAAAAGAGGGAAGCGGCTGACCGAGAACGAGCAGTACTTC. This encodes CASSKRGKRLTENEQYF.

This clone was seen ten or more times. The V and J genes are TRBV7-8 and TRBJ1-6, with TRBD1 matching over 9 bases. The CDR3 loop spans 14 amino acids. Germline CDR1 is SGHVS and CDR2 is FQNEAQ. V lost 5 bases, J lost 10 bases, and 6 bases stayed unmatched. The CDR3 DNA sequence: TGTGCCAGCAGCCCGGGACAGGGACCCTCACCCCTCCACTTT. Protein: CASSPGQGPSPLHF. The whole variable domain, remainder taken from reference TRBV7-8 and TRBJ1-6, is GAGVSQSPRYKVAKRGQDVALRCDPISGHVSLFWYQQALGQGPEFLTYFQNEAQLDKSGLPSDRFFAERPEGSVSTLKIQRTQQEDSAVYLCASSPGQGPSPLHFGNGTRLTVT.

This chain links TRBV5-1 with TRBJ2-3; the D gene is possibly TRBD1 (7 bases). The V and J ends lost 0 bases and 6 bases respectively, with 14 bases between them. CDR1 and CDR2 from the germline V gene are SGHRS and YFSETQ. The CDR3 length is 15 residues. CDR3 sequence: CASSLEPGGGDTQYF. The CDR3 coding sequence is TGCGCCAGCAGCTTGGAACCAGGGGGAGGCGATACGCAGTATTTT.

The chain has TRBV29-1 and TRBJ2-2; D remains ambiguous. The germline V gene encodes CDR1 SQVTM and CDR2 ANQGSEA. The CDR3 loop spans 12 amino acids. With 3 bases removed from V and 2 bases from J, the gap between germline ends came to 4 bases. The CDR3, as DNA: TGCAGCGTTGACCGTAACACCGGGGAGCTGTTTTTT. Protein sequence: CSVDRNTGELFF.

J is TRBJ1-5 and V is TRBV2; a weak D match, TRBD1 (5 bases). Per the germline V gene, CDR1 is SNHLY and CDR2 is FYNNEI. The V end lost 2 bases, the J end lost 8 bases, and 13 bases lay between the germline ends. The CDR3 is 14 residues long. CDR3 DNA: TGTGCCAGCAGTGAAAGGACATGGACGGAGCCCCAGCATTTT. Translation gives CASSERTWTEPQHF.

This sequence joins TRBV3-1 (or the pseudogene TRBV3-2) and TRBJ1-1, with D unresolved. The CDR3 is made up of 12 amino acids. Trimming cost V 4 bases and J 5 bases, with 8 bases left between them. The germline CDR1 and CDR2 sequences are LGHDT and YNNKEL (reference sequence). The chain's CDR3 is CASSLTETEAFF. CDR3 bases: TGTGCCAGCAGCCTCACAGAGACTGAAGCTTTCTTT.